The 26 T cell receptor beta chains listed next were all sequenced from one sample in a study of blood T cell repertoires in COVID-19. Repertoires were generated with immunoSEQ multiplex PCR, while TCRdb's copy carries only in-frame clones and drops some. The profile covers 110,000 to 150,000 clones, with about 88% appearing a single time and around 5% taken by the ten largest. Input material: peripheral blood. The receptors come from a human donor in a cohort sampled during active COVID-19.

The J gene is TRBJ1-2, the V gene TRBV9, with D perhaps matching TRBD1 (5 bases). The V end was cut by 3 bases, the J end by 4 bases, with 22 bases between. The CDR3 spans 17 residues. CDR1 is SGDLS and CDR2 is YYNGEE in the germline V gene. CDR3 in DNA: TGTGCCAGCAGCGGGGGAGGGGTTTCCAATCCTCCCTATGGCTACACCTTC. Translation gives CASSGGGVSNPPYGYTF.

This chain links TRBV24-1 with TRBJ2-1; 8 nucleotides align to TRBD1. CDR3 length equals 14 residues. CDR1 and CDR2 from the germline V gene are KGHDR and SFDVKD. V trimming: 4 bases; J trimming: 6 bases; junction bases outside the gene matches: 4. The CDR3 DNA reads as TGTGCCACCAGTGAGGCAGGGGGCGTCAATGAGCAGTTCTTC. The encoded protein is CATSEAGGVNEQFF.

V gene TRBV3-1 (or the pseudogene TRBV3-2) combines with J gene TRBJ1-2, with TRBD1 identical over 10 bases. Per germline, CDR1 LGHDT and CDR2 YNNKEL (reference sequence). This CDR3 region has 16 residues. V dropped 5 bases and J dropped 2; count of bases not matched to a gene: 8. CDR3: CASSESLGQGNYGYTF. The CDR3 region has the DNA TGTGCCAGCAGCGAGAGTTTGGGACAGGGGAACTATGGCTACACCTTC.

V gene TRBV10-2 combines with J gene TRBJ2-7; D not certain. V was cut by 11 bases and J by 4 bases, with 18 bases left in between. The germline V gene has CDR1 WSHSY and CDR2 SAAADI. The CDR3 runs 13 residues. The chain's CDR3 is CACQSSLGYEQYF. In nucleotides, the CDR3 is TGCGCCTGCCAGTCTAGTCTCGGTTACGAGCAGTACTTC.

The V call is TRBV7-6, the J call TRBJ2-7, with 9 bases fitting TRBD2. This CDR3 contains 16 residues. Germline CDR1 SGHVS, CDR2 FNYEAQ. V shed 3 bases, J shed 5 bases, and the junction held 11 bases outside the gene matches. For the CDR3, the DNA is TGTGCCAGCAGCTTGGGGGTAGTAGCGGGAGTCGACGAGCAGTACTTC. Translating gives CASSLGVVAGVDEQYF.

The chain carries TRBV19 and TRBJ2-7; 11 positions agree with TRBD2. Germline CDR1 LNHDA, CDR2 SQIVND (reference sequence). CDR3 length equals 15 residues. Unmatched junction bases numbered 10, after V lost 5 bases and J lost 7 bases. The DNA for the CDR3 is TGTGCCAGTAGTCGGGGTAGCGGGAGGGCGGGTGAGCAGTACTTC. This codes for CASSRGSGRAGEQYF. Filled out from reference TRBV19 and TRBJ2-7, the complete variable domain reads DGGITQSPKYLFRKEGQNVTLSCEQNLNHDAMYWYRQDPGQGLRLIYYSQIVNDFQKGDIAEGYSVSREKKESFPLTVTSAQKNPTAFYLCASSRGSGRAGEQYFGPGTRLTVT.

The rearrangement joins TRBV3-1 (or the pseudogene TRBV3-2) to TRBJ1-5, with a weak D call TRBD1 (5 bases). Germline V gene sequence: CDR1 LGHDT, CDR2 YNNKEL (reference sequence). The CDR3 runs 16 residues. Deletions cut 3 bases from V and 4 bases from J, with 16 bases between. CDR3 sequence: CASSHSDGGLNQPQHF. The CDR3 region has the DNA TGTGCCAGCAGCCACTCAGACGGGGGTTTAAATCAGCCCCAGCATTTT.

In its sample, this clone was seen once. The CDR3 coding sequence is TGTGCCAGCAAAGGGGGGAGGGTCACCGGGGAGCTGTTTTTT. It codes for CASKGGRVTGELFF. The chain uses TRBV6-5 and TRBJ2-2; D is perhaps TRBD2 (7 bases). Germline lookup yields CDR1 MNHEY and CDR2 SVGAGI. V was clipped by 7 bases and J by 4 bases, with 13 bases between them. The CDR3 has 14 residues.

The V and J genes are TRBV15 and TRBJ1-1, with a tentative D call TRBD1 (5 bases). Per germline, CDR1 LNHNV and CDR2 YYDKDF (reference sequence). The ends were cut back, 2 bases at V and 3 bases at J, with 10 bases in the middle. The CDR3 covers 14 residues. The CDR3 coding sequence is TGTGCCACCAGCAGACTTACCAGGGACACTGAAGCTTTCTTT. Protein product: CATSRLTRDTEAFF.

The chain joins TRBV5-4 to TRBJ2-7, with 10 bases fitting TRBD1. CDR3 length: 16 amino acids. With V trimmed by 0 bases and J by 3 bases, 6 bases remained unmatched. CDR1 and CDR2 from the germline V gene are SGHNT and YYREEE (reference sequence). The CDR3 DNA sequence: TGTGCCAGCAGCTTGGGGGCGGGACAGGGGCTCTACGAGCAGTACTTC. This codes for CASSLGAGQGLYEQYF.

This rearrangement joins TRBV24-1 to TRBJ2-2; 9 nucleotides align to TRBD1. Trimming at V came to 9 bases and at J to 5 bases, leaving 3 bases not matched to a gene. CDR1 and CDR2 (germline): KGHDR, SFDVKD. CDR3 size: 13 residues. The chain's CDR3 is CATRQGGTGELFF. The CDR3 DNA follows: TGTGCCACCCGACAGGGGGGGACCGGGGAGCTGTTTTTT.

The chain has TRBV2 and TRBJ2-3, with D uncertain. Germline V lookup: CDR1 SNHLY, CDR2 FYNNEI. V lost 8 bases, J lost 5 bases, and 14 bases lay in between. The CDR3 is made up of 13 amino acids. DNA for the CDR3: TGTGCCAGCGGAGCCCTTTTTGGAGATACGCAGTATTTT. This encodes CASGALFGDTQYF.

V is TRBV7-9 and J is TRBJ1-2, with TRBD1 identical over 7 bases. This CDR3 has 13 amino acids. Germline CDR1 and CDR2: SEHNR and FQNEAQ (reference sequence). V gave up 5 bases and J gave up 7 bases; unmatched junction bases: 7. In DNA form, the CDR3 reads TGTGCCAGCAGCCTTAACCGGGACAGTGGCTACACCTTC. This translates into CASSLNRDSGYTF.

On this clone itself: The same CDR3 arises from other DNA sequences in this sample as well. The rearrangement links TRBV27 to TRBJ2-2; 7 nucleotides align to TRBD1. The germline V gene encodes CDR1 MNHEY and CDR2 SMNVEV (reference sequence). There are 15 residues in the CDR3. V lost 7 bases to trimming and J lost 0 bases; unmatched junction nucleotides: 5. Here the CDR3 reads CASKLQGANTGELFF. CDR3 nucleotides: TGTGCCAGCAAACTGCAGGGGGCGAACACCGGGGAGCTGTTTTTT.

This rearrangement joins TRBV5-6 to TRBJ1-1; D gene unclear. The CDR3 is 14 residues long. The germline V and J ends were trimmed by 7 bases and 10 bases, with 23 bases remaining between them. The germline V gene has CDR1 SGHDT and CDR2 YYEEEE. This CDR3 reads CASQGDIFDEAAFF. The CDR3 DNA reads TGTGCCAGCCAAGGTGACATTTTTGATGAAGCAGCTTTCTTT.

This clone was picked up a small number of times. V usage is TRBV10-3 and J usage is TRBJ1-6; 7 bases map to TRBD1. Per the germline V gene, CDR1 is ENHRY and CDR2 is SYGVKD. This CDR3 has 19 residues. V dropped 11 bases and J dropped 1; count of bases not matched to a gene: 20. CDR3 in DNA: TGTGCCCTCCCCGTGGTATACAGGGGCATAGGGTCCTATAATTCACCCCTCCACTTT. Translating it yields CALPVVYRGIGSYNSPLHF.

This clone was detected only a few times. The V gene is TRBV10-3, the J gene TRBJ1-5; possible D gene TRBD1, 5 bases. Trimming left V 6 bases short and J 4 bases short, with 10 bases between. The CDR3 totals 13 residues. CDR1 and CDR2 from the germline V gene are ENHRY and SYGVKD. The CDR3 coding sequence is TGTGCCATCAGAGTAGACAGTAATCAGCCCCAGCATTTT. It translates to CAIRVDSNQPQHF.

V and J are TRBV24-1 and TRBJ2-1; D gene unclear. Germline-derived CDR1 and CDR2 are KGHDR and SFDVKD. V was shortened by 4 bases and J by 2 bases, with 14 bases between the two germline ends. CDR3 length equals 16 residues. The CDR3 DNA follows: TGTGCCACCAGTGACCCCGACTCGACTCCCTACAATGAGCAGTTCTTC. Protein product: CATSDPDSTPYNEQFF.

J is TRBJ1-6 and V is TRBV7-2, with TRBD1 matching 7 bases. The germline CDR1 and CDR2 sequences are SGHTA and FQGNSA. V lost 3 bases, J lost 7 bases, and 3 bases stayed unmatched. This CDR3 has 14 amino acids. CDR3 sequence reads: CASSLGQLNSPLHF. Written as DNA, the CDR3 is TGTGCCAGCAGCTTGGGACAGTTGAATTCACCCCTCCACTTT.

This clone is a singleton in its sample. The chain recombines TRBV19 with TRBJ2-7; 16 bases map to TRBD2. From germline, CDR1 is LNHDA and CDR2 SQIVND (reference sequence). The CDR3 is 18 residues long. With V trimmed by 5 bases and J by 3 bases, 10 bases remained unmatched. The CDR3 reads CASSDYAGTSGRDYEQYF. DNA for the CDR3: TGTGCCAGTAGTGACTACGCCGGGACTAGCGGGAGGGACTACGAGCAGTACTTC.

The chain recombines TRBV6-5 with TRBJ1-5; D perhaps matches TRBD1 (5 bases). This CDR3 contains 16 residues. Germline lookup yields CDR1 MNHEY and CDR2 SVGAGI. V lost 4 bases and J lost 2, with 15 bases in between. CDR3 in amino acids: CASSLGLQWGNQPQHF. The CDR3 DNA reads as TGTGCCAGCAGTTTGGGACTCCAATGGGGCAATCAGCCCCAGCATTTT.

The V call is TRBV19, the J call TRBJ1-5; 8 bases agree with TRBD1. The CDR3 extends over 15 amino acids. Trimming removed 0 bases from V and 6 bases from J; junction bases left unmatched: 4. CDR1 LNHDA and CDR2 SQIVND come from the germline V gene (reference sequence). This CDR3 reads CASSIDRGRSQPQHF. The CDR3 nucleotides are TGTGCCAGTAGTATAGACAGGGGGCGAAGTCAGCCCCAGCATTTT.

J is TRBJ2-3 and V is TRBV9; 10 bases line up with TRBD2. This CDR3 has 15 amino acids. V was clipped by 1 base and J by 1 base; unmatched bases: 0. Germline V lookup: CDR1 SGDLS, CDR2 YYNGEE. The CDR3 reads CASSVLAGGTDTQYF. The CDR3 nucleotides are TGTGCCAGCAGCGTACTAGCGGGAGGCACAGATACGCAGTATTTT.

The rearrangement joins TRBV4-1 to TRBJ2-5, with 8 nucleotides matching TRBD2. The CDR3 spans 18 residues. Germline CDR1 and CDR2: MGHRA and YSYEKL. The ends lost 3 bases at V and 0 bases at J; junction bases unmatched: 12. The CDR3 nucleotides read TGCGCCAGCAGCCAGGGCCCTAGCGGGCCTCAGTACCAAGAGACCCAGTACTTC. This translates into CASSQGPSGPQYQETQYF.

V and J are TRBV7-8 and TRBJ1-2; D not resolved. Per germline, CDR1 SGHVS and CDR2 FQNEAQ. Between the trimmed V and J ends, which lost 5 bases and 8 bases, there was a span of 18 bases. The CDR3 contains 14 residues. For the CDR3, the DNA is TGTGCCAGCAGCCTTATAACACCGGGAGCGGGCTACACCTTC. As protein: CASSLITPGAGYTF.

The V gene is TRBV5-1, the J gene TRBJ2-2; 9 positions agree with TRBD1. The CDR3 length is 15 residues. Trimming removed 5 bases from V and 4 bases from J; junction bases left unmatched: 6. Germline V gene sequence: CDR1 SGHRS, CDR2 YFSETQ. This chain's CDR3 is CASRSRDRVTGELFF. DNA for the CDR3: TGCGCCAGCAGATCTAGGGACAGGGTCACCGGGGAGCTGTTTTTT.